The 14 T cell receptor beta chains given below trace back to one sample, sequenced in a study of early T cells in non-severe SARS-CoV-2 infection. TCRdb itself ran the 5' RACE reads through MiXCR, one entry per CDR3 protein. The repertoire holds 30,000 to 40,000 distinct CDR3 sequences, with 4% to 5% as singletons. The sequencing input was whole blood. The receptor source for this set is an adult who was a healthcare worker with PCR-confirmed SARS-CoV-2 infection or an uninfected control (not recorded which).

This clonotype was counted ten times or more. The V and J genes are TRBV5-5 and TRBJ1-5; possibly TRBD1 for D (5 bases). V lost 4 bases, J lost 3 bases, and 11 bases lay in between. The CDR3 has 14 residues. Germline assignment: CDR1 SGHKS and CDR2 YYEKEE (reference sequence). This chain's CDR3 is CASSLRQSNQPQHF. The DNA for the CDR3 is TGTGCCAGCAGCCTTCGACAGTCCAATCAGCCCCAGCATTTT.

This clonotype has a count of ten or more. CDR3 DNA sequence: TGTGCCAGCAGCTTAGCAGGGCAGGGGGGTTACGAGCAGTACTTC. This encodes CASSLAGQGGYEQYF. The chain couples TRBV7-8 to TRBJ2-7, with D perhaps TRBD1 (7 bases). This CDR3 region has 15 residues. CDR1 is SGHVS, CDR2 FQNEAQ, per germline. V was trimmed by 0 bases and J by 4 bases, leaving 13 bases between them.

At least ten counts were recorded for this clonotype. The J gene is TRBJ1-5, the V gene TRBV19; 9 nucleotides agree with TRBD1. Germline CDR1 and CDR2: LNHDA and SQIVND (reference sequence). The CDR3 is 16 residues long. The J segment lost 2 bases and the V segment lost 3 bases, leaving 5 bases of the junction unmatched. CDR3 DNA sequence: TGTGCCAGTAGTATGGAAACAGGGGGCGGCAATCAGCCCCAGCATTTT. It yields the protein CASSMETGGGNQPQHF.

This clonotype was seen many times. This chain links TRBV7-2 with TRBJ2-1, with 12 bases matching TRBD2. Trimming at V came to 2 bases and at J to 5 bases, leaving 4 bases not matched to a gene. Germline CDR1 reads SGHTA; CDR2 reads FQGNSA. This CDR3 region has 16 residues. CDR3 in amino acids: CASSLLAGGPHNEQFF. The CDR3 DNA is TGTGCCAGCAGCTTACTAGCGGGGGGGCCCCACAATGAGCAGTTCTTC.

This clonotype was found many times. The DNA of the CDR3 is TGTGCCAGCAGCGTAGGTCCCGGCGGGGTGTCCTACGAGCAGTACTTC. It translates to CASSVGPGGVSYEQYF. The chain joins TRBV9 to TRBJ2-7, with D maybe TRBD2 (6 bases). Trimming removed 0 bases from V and 1 base from J, with 14 bases in between. The germline gives CDR1 SGDLS, CDR2 YYNGEE. CDR3 length: 16 residues.

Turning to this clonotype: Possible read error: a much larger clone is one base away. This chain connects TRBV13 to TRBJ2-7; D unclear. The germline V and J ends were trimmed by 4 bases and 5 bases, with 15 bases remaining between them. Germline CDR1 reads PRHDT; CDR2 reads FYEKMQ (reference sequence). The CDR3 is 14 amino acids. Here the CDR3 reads CASSSQQRYDEQYF. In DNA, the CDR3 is TGTGCCAGCAGCTCCCAACAAAGGTACGACGAGCAGTACTTC. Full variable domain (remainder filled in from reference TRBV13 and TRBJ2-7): AAGVIQSPRHLIKEKRETATLKCYPIPRHDTVYWYQQGPGQDPQFLISFYEKMQSDKGSIPDRFSAQQFSDYHSELNMSSLELGDSALYFCASSSQQRYDEQYFGPGTRLTVT.

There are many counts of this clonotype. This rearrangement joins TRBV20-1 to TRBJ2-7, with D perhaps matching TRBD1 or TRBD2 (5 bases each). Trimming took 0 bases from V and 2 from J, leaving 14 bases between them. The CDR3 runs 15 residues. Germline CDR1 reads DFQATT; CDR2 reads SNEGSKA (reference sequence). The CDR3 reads CSARDLRDRAYEQYF. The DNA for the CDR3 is TGCAGTGCTAGAGATCTGAGGGACCGAGCCTACGAGCAGTACTTC.

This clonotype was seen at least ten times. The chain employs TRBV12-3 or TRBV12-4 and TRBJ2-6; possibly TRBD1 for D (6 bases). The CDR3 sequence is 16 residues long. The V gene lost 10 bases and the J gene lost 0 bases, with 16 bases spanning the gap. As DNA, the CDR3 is TGTGCCACCCGGGGCAGGGGAAACTCTGGGGCCAACGTCCTGACTTTC. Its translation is CATRGRGNSGANVLTF.

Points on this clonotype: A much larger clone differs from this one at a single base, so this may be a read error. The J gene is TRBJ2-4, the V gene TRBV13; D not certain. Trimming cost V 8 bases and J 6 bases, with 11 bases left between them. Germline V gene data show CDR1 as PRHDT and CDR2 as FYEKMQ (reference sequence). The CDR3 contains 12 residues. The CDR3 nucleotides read TGTGCCAGCGGCCCGGGTGGAAACATTCAGTACTTC. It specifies CASGPGGNIQYF.

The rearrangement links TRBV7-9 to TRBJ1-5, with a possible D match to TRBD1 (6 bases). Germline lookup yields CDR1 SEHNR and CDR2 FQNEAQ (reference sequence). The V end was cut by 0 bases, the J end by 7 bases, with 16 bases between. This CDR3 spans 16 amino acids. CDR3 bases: TGTGCCAGCAGCTTAGCCGGGCAGGGGCCCGGGCAGCCCCAGCATTTT. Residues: CASSLAGQGPGQPQHF.

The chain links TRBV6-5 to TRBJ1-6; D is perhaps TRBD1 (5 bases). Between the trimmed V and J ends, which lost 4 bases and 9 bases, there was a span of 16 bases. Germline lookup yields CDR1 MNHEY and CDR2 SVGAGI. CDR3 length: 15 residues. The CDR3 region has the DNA TGTGCCAGCAGTTCACATCGGCAGGGCGGTTCACCCCTCCACTTT. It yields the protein CASSSHRQGGSPLHF.

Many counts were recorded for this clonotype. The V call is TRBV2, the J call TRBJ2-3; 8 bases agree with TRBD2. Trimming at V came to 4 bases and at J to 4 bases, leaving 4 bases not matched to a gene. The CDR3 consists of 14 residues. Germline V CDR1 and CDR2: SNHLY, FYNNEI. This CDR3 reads CASSGTSGPDTQYF. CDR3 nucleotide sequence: TGTGCCAGCAGTGGAACTAGCGGCCCAGATACGCAGTATTTT.

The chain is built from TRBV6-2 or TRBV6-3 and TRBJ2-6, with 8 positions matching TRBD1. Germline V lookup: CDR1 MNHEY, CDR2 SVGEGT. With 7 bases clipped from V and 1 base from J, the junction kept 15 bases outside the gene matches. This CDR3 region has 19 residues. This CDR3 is CASNLPPWQGASGANVLTF. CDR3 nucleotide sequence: TGTGCCAGCAACCTCCCCCCCTGGCAGGGGGCTTCTGGGGCCAACGTCCTGACTTTC.

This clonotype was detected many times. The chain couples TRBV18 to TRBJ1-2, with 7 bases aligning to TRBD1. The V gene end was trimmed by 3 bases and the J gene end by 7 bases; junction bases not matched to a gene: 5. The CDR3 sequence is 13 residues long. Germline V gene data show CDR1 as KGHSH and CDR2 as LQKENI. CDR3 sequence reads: CASSPEGARGYTF. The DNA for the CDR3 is TGTGCCAGCTCACCGGAGGGGGCGCGTGGCTACACCTTC.